The 17 T cell receptor beta chains below come from one sample, sequenced in a study of CD8+ T cells in alopecia areata. TCR sequencing used cDNA made by reverse transcription of extracted RNA. Using immunoSEQ multiplex PCR, the repertoire was profiled, and TCRdb retains in-frame clones only, with some absent. Of under 200,000 clones listed, roughly 65% are singletons. The treatment is: oral pan-JAK inhibitor, 5-10 mg twice daily. This specimen was CD4+ T cells sorted from blood, taken at week 4, from a patient treated with tofacitinib. Every receptor here comes from a human donor with alopecia areata.

V gene TRBV29-1 combines with J gene TRBJ2-2; D uncertain. CDR1 is SQVTM, CDR2 ANQGSEA, per germline. CDR3 length: 13 amino acids. V shed 7 bases and J shed 5 bases, with 14 bases lying between them. DNA for the CDR3: TGCAGCGCTCGACGACTCTGGACCGGGGAGCTGTTTTTT. Translating it yields CSARRLWTGELFF.

This clone appeared a few times. The CDR3 is CASKPQGGVVPSYGYTF. In nucleotides, the CDR3 is TGTGCCAGTAAGCCTCAGGGTGGAGTCGTCCCCTCCTATGGCTACACCTTC. The chain employs TRBV19 and TRBJ1-2; a weak D match, TRBD1 (5 bases). CDR3 length equals 17 residues. V lost 7 bases and J 4 bases, leaving 25 bases between the germline ends. Germline V gene lookup returns CDR1 LNHDA and CDR2 SQIVND (reference sequence).

The chain employs TRBV5-4 and TRBJ2-3; D is perhaps TRBD1 (6 bases). V was cut by 2 bases and J by 0 bases, with 10 bases left in between. There are 15 residues in the CDR3. Germline assignment: CDR1 SGHNT and CDR2 YYREEE (reference sequence). The CDR3 reads CASSLRQASTDTQYF. Written as DNA, the CDR3 is TGTGCCAGCAGCTTAAGACAGGCTAGCACAGATACGCAGTATTTT.

This clone was observed a few times. This chain links TRBV6-5 with TRBJ1-4; 8 bases line up with TRBD1. Germline V lookup: CDR1 MNHEY, CDR2 SVGAGI. The CDR3 sequence is 15 residues long. Trimming cost V 6 bases and J 1 base; bases outside gene matches: 4. The chain's CDR3 is CASRTGVLTNEKLFF. As DNA, the CDR3 is TGTGCCAGCAGGACAGGGGTTTTAACTAATGAAAAACTGTTTTTT.

This clone turned up a few times. In DNA form, the CDR3 reads TGCGCCAGCAGCTCTCGGACAGGGAGGGAGACCCAGTACTTC. Translation gives CASSSRTGRETQYF. The V and J genes are TRBV5-1 and TRBJ2-5; 8 bases are a match to TRBD1. CDR1 SGHRS and CDR2 YFSETQ come from the germline V gene. V was clipped by 3 bases and J by 5 bases; unmatched bases: 6. This CDR3 is 14 amino acids long. Drawing the rest from reference TRBV5-1 and TRBJ2-5, the complete variable domain is KAGVTQTPRYLIKTRGQQVTLSCSPISGHRSVSWYQQTPGQGLQFLFEYFSETQRNKGNFPGRFSGRQFSNSRSEMNVSTLELGDSALYLCASSSRTGRETQYFGPGTRLLVL.

Worth noting for this clone: The sample carries other DNA sequences with the same CDR3. This chain connects TRBV29-1 to TRBJ2-5, with a weak D call TRBD1 (6 bases). This CDR3 spans 12 amino acids. The germline V gene has CDR1 SQVTM and CDR2 ANQGSEA. Trimming left V 4 bases short and J 2 bases short, with 8 bases between. CDR3 loop: CSVARGQETQYF. CDR3 nucleotide sequence: TGCAGCGTTGCAAGGGGGCAAGAGACCCAGTACTTC.

The chain joins TRBV11-2 to TRBJ2-4; D is possibly TRBD2 (5 bases). The CDR3 consists of 15 residues. V was trimmed by 5 bases and J by 0 bases, leaving 11 bases between them. Germline V gives CDR1 SGHAT, CDR2 FQNNGV. The CDR3 region is CASSLEAEAKNIQYF. DNA of the CDR3: TGTGCCAGCAGCCTGGAGGCGGAAGCCAAAAACATTCAGTACTTC.

The chain carries TRBV30 and TRBJ1-2, with D unclear. Trimming shortened V by 0 bases and J by 4 bases, and 12 bases separated the two germline ends. Germline CDR1 GTSNPN, CDR2 SVGIG (reference sequence). This CDR3 has 14 amino acids. The CDR3 region has the DNA TGTGCCTGGAGTGTACTGCGAGGTACCTATGGCTACACCTTC. It codes for CAWSVLRGTYGYTF. The whole variable domain, remainder taken from reference TRBV30 and TRBJ1-2, is SQTIHQWPATLVQPVGSPLSLECTVEGTSNPNLYWYRQAAGRGLQLLFYSVGIGQISSEVPQNLSASRPQDRQFILSSKKLLLSDSGFYLCAWSVLRGTYGYTFGSGTRLTVV.

This chain connects TRBV7-2 to TRBJ2-7; 10 bases map to TRBD2. The CDR3 length is 18 residues. After removal of 1 base from V and 0 bases from J, the junction contained 9 bases not matched to a gene. Germline V gene sequence: CDR1 SGHTA, CDR2 FQGNSA. The CDR3 DNA reads TGTGCCAGCAGCTTAGGGCTAGCGGGGGCTTGGTACTCCTACGAGCAGTACTTC. The encoded protein is CASSLGLAGAWYSYEQYF.

V gene TRBV15 combines with J gene TRBJ2-7, with 8 bases matching TRBD1. Germline values: CDR1 LNHNV, CDR2 YYDKDF (reference sequence). J lost 5 bases, V lost 1 base, and 7 bases had no gene match. This CDR3 has 15 residues. The CDR3 DNA follows: TGTGCCACCAGCAGAGCAGGGACGGGACAGGACGAGCAGTACTTC. This sequence encodes CATSRAGTGQDEQYF. Using reference TRBV15 and TRBJ2-7 for the parts outside the CDR3, the full variable domain is DAMVIQNPRYQVTQFGKPVTLSCSQTLNHNVMYWYQQKSSQAPKLLFHYYDKDFNNEADTPDNFQSRRPNTSFCFLDIRSPGLGDTAMYLCATSRAGTGQDEQYFGPGTRLTVT.

This clone was observed a few times. The DNA for the CDR3 is TGCGCCAGCAGCTTGTACAAGGGAGGGCAAGAGACCCAGTACTTC. It encodes CASSLYKGGQETQYF. The chain couples TRBV5-1 to TRBJ2-5, with 7 bases fitting TRBD2. The CDR3 has 15 amino acids. With 1 base clipped from V and 2 bases from J, the junction kept 5 bases outside the gene matches. Germline V gene sequence: CDR1 SGHRS, CDR2 YFSETQ.

V is TRBV5-6 and J is TRBJ1-1; the D is unclear. V lost 0 bases and J 5 bases, leaving 14 bases between the germline ends. This CDR3 comprises 15 residues. Germline CDR1 and CDR2: SGHDT and YYEEEE. In nucleotides, the CDR3 is TGTGCCAGCAGCTTGGCCGGTGGGTATGGGACTGAAGCTTTCTTT. This encodes CASSLAGGYGTEAFF.

The V call is TRBV30, the J call TRBJ1-1; TRBD1 might be the D (5 bases). The CDR3 is 13 residues long. Trimming stripped 5 bases from V and 0 bases from J, with 10 bases between. Germline V CDR1 and CDR2: GTSNPN, SVGIG (reference sequence). The DNA for the CDR3 is TGTGCCTGGGGATGGGGGATGAACACTGAAGCTTTCTTT. As protein: CAWGWGMNTEAFF.

V and J are TRBV7-2 and TRBJ1-2, with 8 nucleotides matching TRBD1. The V and J ends lost 1 base and 5 bases, in that order; junction bases with no gene match: 9. Germline loops: CDR1 SGHTA, CDR2 FQGNSA. The CDR3 runs 16 residues. The CDR3 loop reads CASSLEFGTGFYGYTF. CDR3 nucleotide sequence: TGTGCCAGCAGCTTAGAATTTGGGACAGGTTTTTATGGCTACACCTTC.

Points on this clone: The same CDR3 arises from other DNA sequences in this sample as well. The chain employs TRBV30 and TRBJ1-5; D is possibly TRBD1 (6 bases). V was trimmed by 0 bases and J by 6 bases, leaving 9 bases between them. The germline gives CDR1 GTSNPN, CDR2 SVGIG (reference sequence). The CDR3 consists of 13 residues. The CDR3 sequence: CAWSVQGGQPQHF. In DNA form, the CDR3 reads TGTGCCTGGAGTGTACAGGGCGGTCAGCCCCAGCATTTT.

The chain links TRBV6-1 to TRBJ1-6; a weak D match, TRBD1 (5 bases). CDR3 size: 15 residues. Trimming pared 6 bases from V and 7 bases from J, leaving 16 bases between. Germline values: CDR1 MNHNS, CDR2 SASEGT. The CDR3: CASRAGGVTNSPLHF. DNA of the CDR3: TGTGCCAGCAGGGCCGGGGGGGTTACGAATTCACCCCTCCACTTT.

This rearrangement joins TRBV7-2 to TRBJ1-5; D not resolved. The V and J ends lost 1 base and 10 bases respectively, with 11 bases between them. Germline assignment: CDR1 SGHTA and CDR2 FQGNSA. The CDR3 runs to 13 residues. The CDR3 DNA reads TGTGCCAGCAGCTTAGAGGTTTCAACTCCCCAGCATTTT. This sequence encodes CASSLEVSTPQHF.